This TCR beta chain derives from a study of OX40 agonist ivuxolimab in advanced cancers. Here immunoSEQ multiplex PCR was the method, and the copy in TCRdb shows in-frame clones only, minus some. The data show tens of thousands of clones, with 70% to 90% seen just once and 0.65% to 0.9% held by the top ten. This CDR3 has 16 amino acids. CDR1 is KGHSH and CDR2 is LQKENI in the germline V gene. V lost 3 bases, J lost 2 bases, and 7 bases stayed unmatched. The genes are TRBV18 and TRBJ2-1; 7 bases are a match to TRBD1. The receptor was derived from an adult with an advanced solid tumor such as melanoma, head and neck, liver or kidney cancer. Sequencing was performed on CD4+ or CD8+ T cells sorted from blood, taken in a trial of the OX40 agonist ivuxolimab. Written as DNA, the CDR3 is TGTGCCAGCTCACCTCCTGAAGGGACAGCCTACAATGAGCAGTTCTTC. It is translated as CASSPPEGTAYNEQFF.